Sequencing of this T cell receptor (beta chain) was carried out in a study of Ad26.COV2.S vaccination and SARS-CoV-2 variants. About the research overall: The vaccine Ad26.COV2.S was put into the muscle once, or twice with 56 days between.

General observations from the study: People who got the vaccine or the placebo had similar non-spike TCR breadth.

The assay was immunoSEQ multiplex PCR, and TCRdb's table has in-frame clones only and misses some. This table holds about 440,000 clones, 90% found once. Points on this clone: Its specificity is not known.

Treatment in this sample: 19 received Ad26.COV2.S at low or high dose, single or two shots; about 5 received placebo; per-sample allocation not given. On day 63 after the first injection, vaccine and placebo recipients gave samples. At a Boston site, the person donating was an adult of 18-55 years. Immunization relied on an Ad26 vector, which expressed Wuhan-strain SARS-CoV-2 spike. This clonotype was obtained from a person aged 18-60 years who received the Ad26.COV2.S COVID-19 vaccine or a placebo. Material: peripheral blood, obtained in a trial of Ad26.COV2.S vaccine versus placebo.

DNA for the CDR3: TGTGCCAGCAGCTACCTCCCGGGACCGGAGGAGTATGGGGAGCTGTTTTTT. Protein product: CASSYLPGPEEYGELFF. This chain uses TRBV5-4 with TRBJ2-2, with D perhaps matching TRBD1 or TRBD2 (5 bases each). Germline V lookup: CDR1 SGHNT, CDR2 YYREEE (reference sequence). The CDR3 has 17 residues. Trimming removed 3 bases at V and 8 bases at J, with 23 bases between. Complete variable domain (other parts from reference TRBV5-4 and TRBJ2-2): ETGVTQSPTHLIKTRGQQVTLRCSSQSGHNTVSWYQQALGQGPQFIFQYYREEENGRGNFPPRFSGLQFPNYSSELNVNALELDDSALYLCASSYLPGPEEYGELFFGEGSRLTVL.